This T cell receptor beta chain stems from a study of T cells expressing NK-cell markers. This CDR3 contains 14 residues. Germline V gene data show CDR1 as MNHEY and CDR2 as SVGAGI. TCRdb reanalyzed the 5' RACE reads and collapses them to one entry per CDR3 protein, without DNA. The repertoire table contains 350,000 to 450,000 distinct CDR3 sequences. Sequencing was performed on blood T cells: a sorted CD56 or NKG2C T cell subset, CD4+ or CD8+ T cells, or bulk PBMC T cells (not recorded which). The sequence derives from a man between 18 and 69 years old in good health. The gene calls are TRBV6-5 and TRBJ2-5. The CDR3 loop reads CASSYSIFSETQYF.